These 20 T cell receptor beta chains came from one sample sequenced in a study of blood T cell repertoires in COVID-19. The data were produced by immunoSEQ multiplex PCR, yet TCRdb's version contains in-frame clones alone and is incomplete. The sample has around 280,000 clones; approximately 88% are singletons. The sample comprised PBMCs or T cells enriched from blood (not recorded which). Receptor source: a woman aged 40 to 50 who had recovered from COVID-19.

The V call is TRBV19, the J call TRBJ2-1, with unresolved D. The V and J ends lost 3 bases and 1 base respectively, with 7 bases between them. There are 14 residues in the CDR3. Germline assignment: CDR1 LNHDA and CDR2 SQIVND (reference sequence). CDR3 in amino acids: CASSIPGSYNEQFF. CDR3 bases: TGTGCCAGTAGTATCCCGGGTTCCTACAATGAGCAGTTCTTC.

The chain has TRBV11-1 and TRBJ2-3, with D perhaps TRBD2 (5 bases). Trimming took off 0 bases at V and 1 base at J, with 8 bases between the two ends. The CDR3 has 15 amino acids. CDR1 is SGHAT, CDR2 FQDESV, per germline (reference sequence). The CDR3 DNA follows: TGTGCCAGCAGCTTAGCGGGAGACGGCACAGATACGCAGTATTTT. This encodes CASSLAGDGTDTQYF.

The rearrangement links TRBV28 to TRBJ1-1; D is uncertain. This CDR3 comprises 12 residues. V was clipped by 7 bases and J by 6 bases, with 12 bases between them. Germline V lookup: CDR1 MDHEN, CDR2 SYDVKM. CDR3 protein: CASIEFGAEAFF. The CDR3, as DNA: TGTGCCAGCATAGAATTTGGTGCTGAAGCTTTCTTT.

V and J are TRBV15 and TRBJ2-5; maybe TRBD2 (7 bases). Germline lookup yields CDR1 LNHNV and CDR2 YYDKDF (reference sequence). The CDR3 is 14 residues long. V lost 1 base, J lost 7 bases, and 13 bases lay in between. The chain's CDR3 is CATSRVGGGGTQYF. For the CDR3, the DNA is TGTGCCACCAGCAGAGTTGGGGGAGGGGGGACCCAGTACTTC.

CDR3 protein: CASSQDWQGRQPQHF. For the CDR3, the DNA is TGCGCCAGCAGCCAAGATTGGCAGGGGAGACAGCCCCAGCATTTT. The chain is built from TRBV4-3 and TRBJ1-5; TRBD1 might be the D (6 bases). Looked up from germline, CDR1 is LGHNA and CDR2 is YSLEER. Trimming removed 0 bases from V and 7 bases from J, with 13 bases in between. The CDR3 extends over 15 amino acids.

CDR3 sequence: CASSQDGDRWNEQYF. Here the CDR3 DNA reads TGTGCCAGCAGCCAAGATGGGGACAGGTGGAACGAGCAGTACTTC. The chain is built from TRBV3-1 (or the pseudogene TRBV3-2) and TRBJ2-7; 8 bases line up with TRBD1. There are 15 residues in the CDR3. Looked up from germline, CDR1 is LGHDT and CDR2 is YNNKEL (reference sequence). V was clipped by 0 bases and J by 5 bases; unmatched bases: 6.

The chain has TRBV15 and TRBJ2-7; D possibly corresponds to TRBD2 (6 bases). The CDR3 spans 16 residues. V lost 3 bases to trimming and J lost 0 bases, with 15 bases between them. The V gene's germline CDR1 is LNHNV and CDR2 YYDKDF (reference sequence). The CDR3 DNA sequence: TGTGCCACCAGCAGGGAGGGAGCGGCTCTCTCCTACGAGCAGTACTTC. Protein sequence: CATSREGAALSYEQYF.

The V gene is TRBV18, the J gene TRBJ2-7, with TRBD1 matching 7 bases. Trimming at V came to 3 bases and at J to 7 bases, leaving 9 bases not matched to a gene. The CDR3 has 14 amino acids. Germline V gene lookup returns CDR1 KGHSH and CDR2 LQKENI. The CDR3 reads CASSPGQSSREQYF. In nucleotides, the CDR3 is TGTGCCAGCTCACCGGGACAGAGCTCTCGGGAGCAGTACTTC.

The genes are TRBV7-2 and TRBJ1-6; D remains unclear. CDR3 length: 17 amino acids. CDR1 is SGHTA, CDR2 FQGNSA, per germline. Trimming left V 2 bases short and J 0 bases short, with 11 bases between. The CDR3 region has the DNA TGTGCCAGCAGCTTAATCCCGACGGGCTCCTATAATTCACCCCTCCACTTT. Encoded protein: CASSLIPTGSYNSPLHF.

The sample holds one count of this clone. This sequence joins TRBV6-2 or TRBV6-3 and TRBJ2-1; 12 bases are shared with TRBD2. Per germline, CDR1 MNHEY and CDR2 SVGEGT. J was trimmed by 8 bases and V by 4 bases; bases with no gene match: 12. The CDR3 extends over 17 amino acids. In nucleotides, the CDR3 is TGTGCCAGCAGTTCCTCACAGACTAGCGGGAGTAAGGATGAGCAGTTCTTC. This translates into CASSSSQTSGSKDEQFF.

The V call is TRBV19, the J call TRBJ2-1; 10 nucleotides line up with TRBD2. The CDR3 runs 15 residues. Trimming removed 10 bases from V and 4 bases from J; junction bases left unmatched: 10. Per the germline V gene, CDR1 is LNHDA and CDR2 is SQIVND (reference sequence). The CDR3 nucleotides read TGTGCCACTCAAACTGGACTAGCGGATTACAATGAGCAGTTCTTC. It translates to CATQTGLADYNEQFF. Full variable domain (missing parts from reference TRBV19 and TRBJ2-1): DGGITQSPKYLFRKEGQNVTLSCEQNLNHDAMYWYRQDPGQGLRLIYYSQIVNDFQKGDIAEGYSVSREKKESFPLTVTSAQKNPTAFYLCATQTGLADYNEQFFGPGTRLTVL.

The chain links TRBV5-4 to TRBJ2-5; 8 bases agree with TRBD2. Looked up from germline, CDR1 is SGHNT and CDR2 is YYREEE (reference sequence). The CDR3 sequence is 16 residues long. Trimming removed 4 bases from V and 1 base from J; junction bases left unmatched: 9. DNA for the CDR3: TGTGCCAGCAGCAAAAAACTAGCGGCGGGCCAAGAGACCCAGTACTTC. Amino acid sequence: CASSKKLAAGQETQYF.

V is TRBV6-5 and J is TRBJ2-7; the match to TRBD1 covers 11 bases. J gave up 1 base and V 8 bases, and 4 bases lay outside the gene matches. The CDR3 loop spans 14 amino acids. Germline lookup yields CDR1 MNHEY and CDR2 SVGAGI. The CDR3 loop reads CASYGTGGSYEQYF. CDR3 nucleotide sequence: TGTGCCAGCTATGGGACAGGGGGGTCCTACGAGCAGTACTTC.

The V and J genes are TRBV12-3 or TRBV12-4 and TRBJ1-1; D gene ambiguous. This CDR3 is built from 11 residues. V lost 5 bases and J lost 8, with 9 bases in between. The CDR3 sequence is CASSGGLEAFF. In DNA form, the CDR3 reads TGTGCCAGCAGTGGAGGGTTGGAAGCTTTCTTT.

This clone was counted once. The genes are TRBV4-1 and TRBJ2-3; D is unclear. V dropped 0 bases and J dropped 6 bases, with 10 bases sitting between them. CDR3 length equals 14 residues. In germline, CDR1 is MGHRA, CDR2 YSYEKL. CDR3 region: CASSQERGLDTQYF. In DNA, the CDR3 is TGCGCCAGCAGCCAAGAACGAGGTCTTGATACGCAGTATTTT.

V is TRBV20-1 and J is TRBJ2-7; D possibly corresponds to TRBD2 (5 bases). V was shortened by 3 bases and J by 4 bases, with 16 bases between the two germline ends. CDR3 length equals 14 residues. Germline lookup yields CDR1 DFQATT and CDR2 SNEGSKA (reference sequence). The DNA of the CDR3 is TGCAGTGCTAGTGAGGGAGTAGATCTATACGAGCAGTACTTC. Residues: CSASEGVDLYEQYF.

J is TRBJ1-6 and V is TRBV19; no firm D call. CDR3 size: 14 residues. Germline V gene sequence: CDR1 LNHDA, CDR2 SQIVND (reference sequence). Trimming took off 4 bases at V and 3 bases at J, with 7 bases between the two ends. The CDR3 sequence: CASSTVGYNSPLHF. The CDR3 coding sequence is TGTGCCAGTAGTACGGTCGGCTATAATTCACCCCTCCACTTT.

This chain joins TRBV4-2 and TRBJ2-5; 15 bases fit TRBD2. Unmatched junction bases numbered 1, after V lost 1 base and J lost 4 bases. The CDR3 covers 16 residues. Germline V gene sequence: CDR1 LGHNA, CDR2 YNFKEQ. The CDR3 DNA is TGTGCCAGCAGCCAAGCGGGACTAGCGGGAGGAGAGACCCAGTACTTC. Translation gives CASSQAGLAGGETQYF.

This rearrangement joins TRBV5-1 to TRBJ2-7, with TRBD1 identical over 10 bases. The length of the CDR3 is 16 residues. Trimming at V came to 2 bases and at J to 3 bases, leaving 8 bases not matched to a gene. Germline V lookup: CDR1 SGHRS, CDR2 YFSETQ. In nucleotides, the CDR3 is TGCGCCAGCAGCTTAAAAGGACAGGGGGTAATCTACGAGCAGTACTTC. It codes for CASSLKGQGVIYEQYF.

This sequence joins TRBV5-1 and TRBJ2-3; 12 bases line up with TRBD2. V shed 2 bases, J shed 4 bases, and the junction held 5 bases outside the gene matches. Germline assignment: CDR1 SGHRS and CDR2 YFSETQ. The CDR3 is 16 residues long. The DNA of the CDR3 is TGCGCCAGCAGCTTCACTAGCGGGAGGAGGTCAGATACGCAGTATTTT. Its protein product is CASSFTSGRRSDTQYF.